This T cell receptor beta chain was identified in a study of identifying expanded T cells in peripheral blood. Study-wide results and caveats: Clone count variance between roughly 2-week samples rose with total template count. Over two and four weeks, about 16.4 and 19 clones changed, versus more than 1 between replicates.

CDR1 and CDR2 (germline): SNHLY, FYNNEI. Between the trimmed V and J ends, which lost 3 bases and 1 base, there was a span of 12 bases. The CDR3 sequence is 15 residues long. No infections or other immune events were documented during collection. In the case of this clone: The target antigen is unknown.

Here immunoSEQ multiplex PCR was the method, and the copy in TCRdb shows in-frame clones only, minus some. The table has more than 50,000 clones, around 86% seen once; the top ten hold about 19%. This sequence was found in a person between 18 and 75 years old in good health. V and J are TRBV2 and TRBJ2-5, with D possibly TRBD2 on 7 matching bases. The sequenced sample was blood. The CDR3 spells CASSEGGPRQETQYF. In DNA form, the CDR3 reads TGTGCCAGCAGTGAGGGGGGGCCTCGCCAAGAGACCCAGTACTTC.